Reported below is one TCR beta chain. Its antigen is undetermined. The entry originates in a study of T cell responses to AZD1222 COVID-19 vaccine. Study-wide points: CD4 TCRs linked to vaccination spanned spike, dominating at 160-218 and 743-854.

Sequenced by immunoSEQ multiplex PCR; TCRdb stores in-frame clones only, minus some. Here the sample spans tens of thousands of clones, roughly 90% being singletons. This CDR3 region has 14 residues. Germline CDR1 is SGHNT and CDR2 is YENEEA. V lost 3 bases and J 4 bases, leaving 10 bases between the germline ends. The sequence was collected from an adult in good health. The genes are TRBV11-3 and TRBJ2-1, with a weak D call TRBD2 (6 bases). This specimen consisted of peripheral blood, obtained on day 0 of MenACWY control vaccination. The CDR3 DNA follows: TGTGCCAGCAGCTTCGGGGGTTCTTACAATGAGCAGTTCTTC. Protein product: CASSFGGSYNEQFF.